A selection of T cell receptor beta chains follows, all from one sample in a study of identical twins. From the 5' RACE reads, TCRdb called clonotypes with MiXCR, one entry per CDR3 protein. The top ten clones hold roughly 15% of a sample with approximately 230,000 distinct CDR3 sequences, 5% to 7% of them seen once. The same data also went into a second study, on T cells expressing NK-cell markers.

Sample: CD8+ T cells sorted from blood. The receptors derive from a young woman in good health. Each CDR3 is given with its conserved first and last residue. Fields, in order: J gene, clone size, D gene, V gene, CDR3 DNA, CDR3 protein. D genes are given only for firm matches. Only some rows state a clone size, as once, few, many or a class for expanded clones.

J: TRBJ2-7
size: .
D: TRBD2
V: TRBV7-2
DNA: TGTGCCAGCAGATTCCTAGCGGGAGGCGAGCAGTACTTC
CDR3: CASRFLAGGEQYF

J: TRBJ2-1
size: .
D: .
V: TRBV13
DNA: TGTGCCAGCAGCTTAAGGCTTGACTTCTACAATGAGCAGTTCTTC
CDR3: CASSLRLDFYNEQFF

J: TRBJ2-7
size: few
D: TRBD1
V: TRBV15
DNA: TGTGCCACCAGCAGAGGAATGGGCAGGGGGAACGAGCAGTACTTC
CDR3: CATSRGMGRGNEQYF

J: TRBJ1-4
size: .
D: .
V: TRBV11-2
DNA: TGTGCCAGCAGCACGACCCCTATTGCAACTAATGAAAAACTGTTTTTT
CDR3: CASSTTPIATNEKLFF

J: TRBJ1-1
size: .
D: TRBD1
V: TRBV6-1
DNA: TGTGCCAGCACCCACGGGACAGGGGGCTTCACTGAAGCTTTCTTT
CDR3: CASTHGTGGFTEAFF

J: TRBJ2-7
size: few
D: .
V: TRBV5-1
DNA: TGCGCCAGCAGGTACGACTACGAGCAGTACTTC
CDR3: CASRYDYEQYF

J: TRBJ2-7
size: many
D: TRBD2
V: TRBV12-3/TRBV12-4
DNA: TGTGCCAGCAGAAGGCTAGCGGGTTCCTACGAGCAGTACTTC
CDR3: CASRRLAGSYEQYF

J: TRBJ2-1
size: .
D: .
V: TRBV29-1
DNA: TGCAGCGTTGAAGGATTAGCGGTAGCCTACAATGAGCAGTTCTTC
CDR3: CSVEGLAVAYNEQFF

J: TRBJ2-1
size: many
D: .
V: TRBV6-1
DNA: TGTGCCAGCAGTATTTCTGGGGTGGGGGAGCAGTTCTTC
CDR3: CASSISGVGEQFF

J: TRBJ2-2
size: many
D: TRBD2
V: TRBV12-3/TRBV12-4
DNA: TGTGCCAGCAGCCTAGCGGGAGGGCCGGTCGGGGAGCTGTTTTTT
CDR3: CASSLAGGPVGELFF

J: TRBJ1-2
size: many
D: .
V: TRBV7-2
DNA: TGTGCCAGCAGCCCCCGGGGCAGAAACTATGGCTACACCTTC
CDR3: CASSPRGRNYGYTF

J: TRBJ2-7
size: .
D: TRBD1
V: TRBV7-6
DNA: TGTGCCAGCACCAAGGGACAGGGGGCGTACGAGCAGTACTTC
CDR3: CASTKGQGAYEQYF

J: TRBJ1-5
size: .
D: .
V: TRBV3-1
DNA: TGTGCCAGCAGCCCCAGGGTTGAGAACAATCAGCCCCAGCATTTT
CDR3: CASSPRVENNQPQHF

J: TRBJ2-5
size: .
D: .
V: TRBV4-1
DNA: TGCGCCAGCAGCCAAGAACATCCCCGCGCGTTGGCCCAGTACTTC
CDR3: CASSQEHPRALAQYF

J: TRBJ2-1
size: few
D: .
V: TRBV2
DNA: TGTGCCAGCAGTGATGGGGTCGGCAATGAGCAGTTCTTC
CDR3: CASSDGVGNEQFF

J: TRBJ1-1
size: many
D: .
V: TRBV13
DNA: TGTGCCAGCAGCTTTGCAGGGCGTGCTGAAGCTTTCTTT
CDR3: CASSFAGRAEAFF

J: TRBJ2-5
size: .
D: TRBD2
V: TRBV3-1
DNA: TGTGCCAGCAGCCAAGATCCTAGCGGGGGGCGTGAGACCCAGTACTTC
CDR3: CASSQDPSGGRETQYF

J: TRBJ2-1
size: many
D: .
V: TRBV12-3/TRBV12-4
DNA: TGTGCCAGCAGTCCCCTTAGTGAGCAGTTCTTC
CDR3: CASSPLSEQFF

J: TRBJ2-7
size: medium-sized
D: .
V: TRBV3-2
DNA: TGTGCCAGCAGCCAAGATCTCCGGGATGTGGGTGTGGCCGAGCAGTACTTC
CDR3: CASSQDLRDVGVAEQYF

J: TRBJ2-7
size: .
D: TRBD2
V: TRBV10-2
DNA: TGCGCCAGCAGTGGAGCTAGCGGGAGCTACGAGCAGTACTTC
CDR3: CASSGASGSYEQYF

J: TRBJ2-7
size: many
D: TRBD2
V: TRBV4-2
DNA: TGTGCCAGCAGCCCCATGGGACTAGCGGGGGACTACGAGCAGTACTTC
CDR3: CASSPMGLAGDYEQYF

J: TRBJ2-7
size: many
D: TRBD2
V: TRBV9
DNA: TGTGCCAGCAGCAGGGGGACTAGCGGTACCAATTACGAGCAGTACTTC
CDR3: CASSRGTSGTNYEQYF

J: TRBJ2-1
size: .
D: TRBD2
V: TRBV20-1
DNA: TGCAGTGCTAGAGATTTAGCGGGGGCAGGGGACAATGAGCAGTTCTTC
CDR3: CSARDLAGAGDNEQFF